A single sample is the source of the 29 T cell receptor beta chains below, sequenced in a study of glioma-infiltrating T cells after dendritic cell vaccination. TCRdb's table, derived via immunoSEQ multiplex PCR, lists solely in-frame clones and lacks some. The repertoire holds roughly 68,000 clones, with 80% to 85% as singletons. Sequencing used blood, obtained before dendritic cell vaccination. The source is a human donor with glioblastoma.

The V and J genes are TRBV5-1 and TRBJ2-1, with TRBD1 matching 9 bases. The V gene end was trimmed by 1 base and the J gene end by 5 bases; junction bases not matched to a gene: 4. The CDR3 loop spans 15 amino acids. In germline, CDR1 is SGHRS, CDR2 YFSETQ. DNA of the CDR3: TGCGCCAGCAGCTTGAGACAGGGGGAAAACAATGAGCAGTTCTTC. Amino acid sequence: CASSLRQGENNEQFF.

The CDR3 bases are TGTGCCAGCAGCGTAGAATATGGGGAGGAAAGCGAGCAGTACTTC. Protein product: CASSVEYGEESEQYF. The J gene is TRBJ2-7, the V gene TRBV9; a possible D gene is TRBD2 (6 bases). The ends were cut back, 0 bases at V and 6 bases at J, with 16 bases in the middle. Germline-derived CDR1 and CDR2 are SGDLS and YYNGEE. CDR3 size: 15 residues.

The chain uses TRBV4-2 and TRBJ2-4, with 9 bases matching TRBD1. This CDR3 region has 15 residues. The germline gives CDR1 LGHNA, CDR2 YNFKEQ. The V gene end was trimmed by 0 bases and the J gene end by 8 bases; junction bases not matched to a gene: 5. The DNA of the CDR3 is TGTGCCAGCAGCCAAGAAGACAGGGGGTACGACATTCAGTACTTC. Translating it yields CASSQEDRGYDIQYF.

The J gene is TRBJ2-5, the V gene TRBV4-1, with D hard to call. Deletions cut 2 bases from V and 4 bases from J, with 8 bases between. Germline CDR1 is MGHRA and CDR2 is YSYEKL. This CDR3 region has 13 residues. This CDR3 is CASSQFFSETQYF. CDR3 nucleotides: TGCGCCAGCAGCCAATTCTTTTCAGAGACCCAGTACTTC.

The V call is TRBV28, the J call TRBJ2-5; possibly TRBD2 for D (5 bases). The CDR3 is made up of 12 amino acids. V lost 5 bases and J lost 3, with 7 bases in between. Germline values: CDR1 MDHEN, CDR2 SYDVKM. In DNA form, the CDR3 reads TGTGCCAGCAGTAGAGGGAAAGAGACCCAGTACTTC. It translates to CASSRGKETQYF.

V is TRBV15 and J is TRBJ1-1; tentative D call: TRBD1 (5 bases). Germline CDR1 is LNHNV and CDR2 is YYDKDF (reference sequence). The CDR3 runs to 11 residues. Between the trimmed V and J ends, which lost 5 bases and 6 bases, there was a span of 7 bases. The CDR3 bases are TGTGCCACCAGCCGGGGGGCTGAAGCTTTCTTT. Its protein is CATSRGAEAFF.

This chain links TRBV29-1 with TRBJ2-4; D is possibly TRBD1 (6 bases). The ends were cut back, 3 bases at V and 3 bases at J, with 12 bases in the middle. The CDR3 sequence is 14 residues long. The germline V gene has CDR1 SQVTM and CDR2 ANQGSEA. CDR3 nucleotides: TGCAGCGTTGATGTCAGGGGTGGCAAAAACATTCAGTACTTC. This encodes CSVDVRGGKNIQYF.

This clone was picked up a small number of times. The chain links TRBV11-3 to TRBJ2-2; maybe TRBD2 (5 bases). Germline CDR1 is SGHNT and CDR2 is YENEEA. The CDR3 totals 16 residues. The V gene lost 5 bases and the J gene lost 4 bases, with 17 bases spanning the gap. CDR3 protein: CASSHRTSAGTGELFF. Written as DNA, the CDR3 is TGTGCCAGCAGCCACCGGACTTCGGCGGGCACCGGGGAGCTGTTTTTT.

The rearrangement uses TRBV2 and TRBJ2-7; D is perhaps TRBD1 (5 bases). In germline, CDR1 is SNHLY, CDR2 FYNNEI. The CDR3 runs to 14 residues. The V gene lost 6 bases and the J gene lost 4 bases, with 16 bases spanning the gap. The CDR3 loop reads CASRLGREPYEQYF. DNA of the CDR3: TGTGCCAGCAGGTTGGGGCGTGAACCATACGAGCAGTACTTC.

The rearrangement uses TRBV11-2 and TRBJ2-3; a possible D gene is TRBD2 (7 bases). This CDR3 is built from 16 residues. Germline V gives CDR1 SGHAT, CDR2 FQNNGV. V lost 2 bases and J 1 base, leaving 13 bases between the germline ends. The CDR3 DNA is TGTGCCAGCAGCTTAACTCTAGGGGGGGGCACAGATACGCAGTATTTT. Its translation is CASSLTLGGGTDTQYF. Drawing the rest from reference TRBV11-2 and TRBJ2-3, the complete variable domain is EAGVAQSPRYKIIEKRQSVAFWCNPISGHATLYWYQQILGQGPKLLIQFQNNGVVDDSQLPKDRFSAERLKGVDSTLKIQPAKLEDSAVYLCASSLTLGGGTDTQYFGPGTRLTVL.

V is TRBV6-1 and J is TRBJ1-2; possible D gene TRBD1, 5 bases. Germline V gene data show CDR1 as MNHNS and CDR2 as SASEGT. The CDR3 sequence is 15 residues long. Trimming left V 2 bases short and J 7 bases short, with 17 bases between. CDR3 region: CASSEIGGGSGGYTF. The CDR3 DNA reads as TGTGCCAGCAGTGAAATCGGGGGAGGGAGTGGTGGCTACACCTTC.

The chain uses TRBV21-1 and TRBJ1-5; TRBD1, as called in the table, went unchecked against the DNA. TRBV21-1 is noted as a pseudogene. The CDR3 totals 17 residues. The CDR3, as DNA: TGTGCCAGCAGCAAAGGGAGTGGACAGGGTTTATATCAGCCCCAGCATTTT. The encoded protein is CASSKGSGQGLYQPQHF.

This chain connects TRBV18 to TRBJ2-2, with 9 nucleotides matching TRBD2. The V segment lost 5 bases and the J segment 2 bases; nucleotides outside the gene matches: 9. Germline V gives CDR1 KGHSH, CDR2 LQKENI. The CDR3 is made up of 17 amino acids. CDR3 sequence reads: CASSATPSGANTGELFF. In DNA form, the CDR3 reads TGTGCCAGCTCAGCCACCCCTAGCGGGGCTAACACCGGGGAGCTGTTTTTT.

As to this clone: Other nucleotide sequences in the sample specify the same CDR3. V usage is TRBV5-1 and J usage is TRBJ2-7; 10 bases map to TRBD2. Germline V gene sequence: CDR1 SGHRS, CDR2 YFSETQ. With V trimmed by 2 bases and J by 0 bases, 2 bases remained unmatched. The CDR3 totals 15 residues. CDR3 protein: CASSLVAGGSYEQYF. CDR3 bases: TGCGCCAGCAGCTTAGTAGCGGGGGGCTCCTACGAGCAGTACTTC.

The genes are TRBV6-5 and TRBJ2-5; TRBD2 is a possible D gene (5 bases). Trimming left V 7 bases short and J 11 bases short, with 17 bases between. In germline, CDR1 is MNHEY, CDR2 SVGAGI. The CDR3 totals 12 residues. This chain's CDR3 is CASTGRAWEQYF. DNA for the CDR3: TGTGCCAGCACTGGACGGGCCTGGGAGCAGTACTTC.

The J gene is TRBJ1-3, the V gene TRBV19, with D possibly being TRBD1 (6 bases). Between the trimmed V and J ends, which lost 2 bases and 0 bases, there was a span of 11 bases. The CDR3 is 16 amino acids. The germline gives CDR1 LNHDA, CDR2 SQIVND (reference sequence). The CDR3 nucleotides are TGTGCCAGTAGTATATACGACAGGATCTCTGGAAACACCATATATTTT. It specifies CASSIYDRISGNTIYF.

This clone was seen just once. The chain joins TRBV2 to TRBJ2-5; tentative D call: TRBD2 (6 bases). Germline CDR1 reads SNHLY; CDR2 reads FYNNEI. Trimming removed 9 bases at V and 7 bases at J, with 18 bases between. This CDR3 comprises 13 residues. This CDR3 is CASGPGDSGTQYF. CDR3 DNA: TGTGCCAGTGGGCCGGGAGACTCTGGGACCCAGTACTTC.

This clone has a single count. This rearrangement joins TRBV11-2 to TRBJ2-7, with TRBD1 matching 7 bases. Germline CDR1 is SGHAT and CDR2 is FQNNGV. With 5 bases clipped from V and 2 bases from J, the junction kept 6 bases outside the gene matches. The CDR3 totals 14 residues. Written as DNA, the CDR3 is TGTGCCAGCAGCCTCGACAGGGTAGCCTACGAGCAGTACTTC. Its translation is CASSLDRVAYEQYF.

The chain has TRBV7-2 and TRBJ2-7; unclear D gene. The germline gives CDR1 SGHTA, CDR2 FQGNSA. The CDR3 spans 14 residues. V lost 1 base and J 0 bases, leaving 7 bases between the germline ends. CDR3 DNA: TGTGCCAGCAGCTTAGTCCGGAGCTCCTACGAGCAGTACTTC. It codes for CASSLVRSSYEQYF.

V gene TRBV25-1 combines with J gene TRBJ2-1; TRBD2 agrees at 9 bases. CDR1 is MGHDK and CDR2 is SYGVNS in the germline V gene. With 2 bases clipped from V and 7 bases from J, the junction kept 9 bases outside the gene matches. The CDR3 runs to 16 residues. The CDR3 here is CASSEEAGGRPNEQFF. The CDR3 DNA reads as TGTGCCAGCAGTGAAGAAGCGGGGGGCCGCCCTAATGAGCAGTTCTTC.

This chain uses TRBV18 with TRBJ2-4; 7 nucleotides line up with TRBD1. The germline gives CDR1 KGHSH, CDR2 LQKENI. The J segment lost 0 bases and the V segment lost 4 bases, leaving 9 bases of the junction unmatched. There are 17 residues in the CDR3. CDR3 sequence reads: CASSLQTGAGAKNIQYF. As DNA, the CDR3 is TGTGCCAGCTCACTACAAACAGGGGCGGGAGCCAAAAACATTCAGTACTTC.

The chain joins TRBV6-5 to TRBJ2-7, with TRBD2 as a possible D gene (7 bases). V was trimmed by 6 bases and J by 6 bases, leaving 15 bases between them. The CDR3 contains 13 residues. CDR1 and CDR2 (germline): MNHEY, SVGAGI. The chain's CDR3 is CASSLTGRGEQYF. Written as DNA, the CDR3 is TGTGCCAGCAGCCTAACAGGGAGGGGCGAGCAGTACTTC.

This sequence joins TRBV14 and TRBJ1-1; D call uncertain. Trimming removed 0 bases from V and 2 bases from J, with 19 bases in between. Germline CDR1 SGHDN, CDR2 FVKESK. This CDR3 contains 18 residues. As DNA, the CDR3 is TGTGCCAGCAGCCAAGACGCCTGGGCAGGTCGACCAAACACTGAAGCTTTCTTT. This codes for CASSQDAWAGRPNTEAFF.

The chain is built from TRBV11-2 and TRBJ1-1; D is unresolved. The CDR3 length is 14 residues. V lost 2 bases and J 11 bases, leaving 18 bases between the germline ends. The germline V gene has CDR1 SGHAT and CDR2 FQNNGV. Here the CDR3 reads CASSLTAGLVGAFF. The CDR3 DNA sequence: TGTGCCAGCAGCTTAACCGCAGGACTAGTAGGGGCTTTCTTT.

The gene calls are TRBV5-1 and TRBJ2-1; D not certain. V was shortened by 4 bases and J by 0 bases, with 5 bases between the two germline ends. CDR3 length: 13 amino acids. From germline, CDR1 is SGHRS and CDR2 YFSETQ. Written as DNA, the CDR3 is TGCGCCAGCAGCCCGAGCTCCTACAATGAGCAGTTCTTC. Translation gives CASSPSSYNEQFF.

The genes are TRBV10-2 and TRBJ2-3; D unresolved. This CDR3 is 15 amino acids long. The germline V and J ends were trimmed by 5 bases and 6 bases, with 18 bases remaining between them. Per germline, CDR1 WSHSY and CDR2 SAAADI. CDR3 in amino acids: CASSFNNPPLDTQYF. In DNA, the CDR3 is TGCGCCAGCAGTTTTAACAACCCACCCCTCGATACGCAGTATTTT.

The chain carries TRBV10-3 and TRBJ2-7, with 7 bases lining up with TRBD1. Germline lookup yields CDR1 ENHRY and CDR2 SYGVKD. The CDR3 is 15 amino acids. V lost 4 bases and J lost 2; bases outside the gene matches: 8. CDR3 nucleotides: TGTGCCATCAGTGGAACAGGGGTAACCCCCTACGAGCAGTACTTC. This codes for CAISGTGVTPYEQYF.

The rearrangement uses TRBV19 and TRBJ2-5, with 8 bases that match TRBD1. V was clipped by 1 base and J by 2 bases; unmatched bases: 0. The CDR3 spans 14 residues. Germline assignment: CDR1 LNHDA and CDR2 SQIVND (reference sequence). This CDR3 is CASSIGTGQETQYF. CDR3 nucleotide sequence: TGTGCCAGTAGTATAGGGACAGGGCAAGAGACCCAGTACTTC.

This clone was seen more than once but under ten times. This chain links TRBV6-6 with TRBJ1-6; 10 bases agree with TRBD1. This CDR3 has 15 amino acids. Germline V gene data show CDR1 as MNHNY and CDR2 as SVGAGI (reference sequence). V lost 0 bases, J lost 7 bases, and 0 bases stayed unmatched. The CDR3 sequence is CASSYSTGGNSPLHF. For the CDR3, the DNA is TGTGCCAGCAGTTACTCGACAGGGGGCAATTCACCCCTCCACTTT.